This entry is about one T cell receptor (beta chain). Its matching antigen is unknown. The source of the sample is a study of cytomegalovirus exposure and HLA in healthy donors. Points from the study as a whole: While the bulk of TCR sequences proved rare, some public TCRs turned up in many donors.

The CDR3 runs 14 residues. Germline lookup yields CDR1 SGHNT and CDR2 YYREEE (reference sequence). V shed 5 bases and J 1 base; nucleotides not matched to a gene: 3. Researchers ran the PCR with 60 Vbeta and 13 Jbeta primers. The table came from immunoSEQ multiplex PCR; TCRdb's copy has only in-frame clones and leaves some out. The data contain 150,000 to 250,000 clones, 79% of them singletons. This TCR was sampled from a girl aged 10 to 17 in good health and CMV-seropositive. The V and J genes are TRBV5-4 and TRBJ2-5; TRBD2 aligns across 9 bases. Sequencing was carried out using PBMCs. The CDR3 coding sequence is TGTGCCAGCAGTTGGCGGGGGGGCCAAGAGACCCAGTACTTC. As protein: CASSWRGGQETQYF.